The 7 T cell receptor beta chains in this list originate from one sample, sequenced in a study of blood T cell repertoires in COVID-19. Repertoires were generated with immunoSEQ multiplex PCR, while TCRdb's copy carries only in-frame clones and drops some. The table shows under 200,000 clones, with over 65% occurring only once. Sequenced: peripheral blood. All receptors come from a man aged 55 to 70 with acute or convalescent COVID-19.

The V gene is TRBV6-1, the J gene TRBJ1-5, with a possible D match to TRBD1 (5 bases). The CDR3 length is 16 residues. The V end was cut by 0 bases, the J end by 7 bases, with 16 bases between. CDR1 is MNHNS and CDR2 is SASEGT in the germline V gene. CDR3 residues: CASSEAAQGAGQPQHF. For the CDR3, the DNA is TGTGCCAGCAGTGAAGCGGCCCAAGGGGCAGGCCAGCCCCAGCATTTT.

CDR3 residues: CSLKTNYGYTF. The CDR3 bases are TGCAGTCTAAAAACTAACTATGGCTACACCTTC. The chain employs TRBV29-1 and TRBJ1-2; D unresolved. This CDR3 has 11 residues. Germline lookup yields CDR1 SQVTM and CDR2 ANQGSEA.

The genes are TRBV4-2 and TRBJ2-3; a possible D gene is TRBD2 (7 bases). Per germline, CDR1 LGHNA and CDR2 YNFKEQ. The CDR3 has 16 residues. Trimming took off 0 bases at V and 5 bases at J, with 15 bases between the two ends. The CDR3 loop reads CASSQDHTGRGDTQYF. DNA of the CDR3: TGTGCCAGCAGCCAAGATCATACAGGGAGGGGAGATACGCAGTATTTT.

Only a few counts were recorded for this clone. CDR3 bases: TGCGCCAGCAGCCAGGACAGGGTGGACTATGGCTACACCTTC. This codes for CASSQDRVDYGYTF. V and J are TRBV4-3 and TRBJ1-2; 8 bases fit TRBD1. The germline gives CDR1 LGHNA, CDR2 YSLEER. V shed 3 bases, J shed 3 bases, and the junction held 3 bases outside the gene matches. This CDR3 has 14 amino acids.

The chain links TRBV19 to TRBJ1-3, with D uncertain. V lost 7 bases and J lost 0, with 10 bases in between. Germline CDR1 LNHDA, CDR2 SQIVND (reference sequence). The CDR3 is made up of 14 amino acids. The CDR3 DNA follows: TGTGCCAGTAAGAGTCCAGGCTCTGGAAACACCATATATTTT. This sequence encodes CASKSPGSGNTIYF.

This clone was seen once. The sample holds other DNA sequences that translate to the same CDR3. The rearrangement uses TRBV10-1 and TRBJ1-2; the D gene is possibly TRBD1 (5 bases). The CDR3 is 12 amino acids. Trimming cost V 3 bases and J 6 bases, with 8 bases left between them. Germline V gene sequence: CDR1 WNHNN, CDR2 SYGVQD (reference sequence). The CDR3 sequence: CASSDGGNGYTF. Here the CDR3 DNA reads TGCGCCAGCAGTGATGGGGGGAATGGCTACACCTTC.

A single count supports this clone. The DNA of the CDR3 is TGTGCCAGCAGAGGACAGGTAAATCAGCCCCAGCATTTT. Encoded protein: CASRGQVNQPQHF. The chain recombines TRBV28 with TRBJ1-5; 7 bases are a match to TRBD1. Germline-derived CDR1 and CDR2 are MDHEN and SYDVKM. V gave up 6 bases and J gave up 4 bases; unmatched junction bases: 3. The CDR3 length is 13 residues. Filled out from reference TRBV28 and TRBJ1-5, the complete variable domain reads DVKVTQSSRYLVKRTGEKVFLECVQDMDHENMFWYRQDPGLGLRLIYFSYDVKMKEKGDIPEGYSVSREKKERFSLILESASTNQTSMYLCASRGQVNQPQHFGDGTRLSIL.